Here is one TCR beta chain with its context. The antigen is undetermined. Clones were read by immunoSEQ multiplex PCR, and TCRdb kept only the in-frame ones, dropping some. This sample yields about 43,000 clones, of which around 73% are seen a single time; 10% to 15% belongs to the top ten. The CDR3 is 16 residues long. From germline, CDR1 is SGHDT and CDR2 YYEEEE. Trimming left V 4 bases short and J 7 bases short, with 20 bases between. This specimen belongs to a study of cytotoxic CD8 clonotypes in ibrutinib-treated CLL. Study observations and caveats: Age-matched healthy donor levels were exceeded by baseline clonality, which tracked circulating CD8+ T-cell counts.

The material sequenced was PBMCs, taken after 12 months of ibrutinib treatment. The sequence was collected from a human donor with chronic lymphocytic leukemia. The chain uses TRBV5-6 and TRBJ1-4; a possible D gene is TRBD1 (5 bases). CDR3 sequence: CASSPDRYARGEKLFF. DNA of the CDR3: TGTGCCAGCAGCCCTGACCGCTACGCAAGGGGTGAAAAACTGTTTTTT. Complete variable domain (other parts from reference TRBV5-6 and TRBJ1-4): DAGVTQSPTHLIKTRGQQVTLRCSPKSGHDTVSWYQQALGQGPQFIFQYYEEEERQRGNFPDRFSGHQFPNYSSELNVNALLLGDSALYLCASSPDRYARGEKLFFGSGTQLSVL.